These 20 T cell receptor beta chains were sequenced from one sample in a study of cytomegalovirus exposure and HLA in healthy donors (dated by TCRdb to the late 2010s). The receptor library was made with the immunoSEQ multiplex PCR assay. For the multiplex PCR, a mixture combining 60 forward primers for TCR Vbeta segments and 13 reverse primers for TCR Jbeta segments was used. The table was pulled from immuneACCESS by TCRdb, which kept in-frame rearrangements only. Such tables lose some clones; where checked, under half of the loss comes from unresolved V genes, and the rest has no known cause. The sample records more than 150,000 clones, around 80% of which are singletons. The ten biggest clones cover 2.2% of the sample. Material for sequencing was PBMCs. The receptors were sampled from a woman aged 30 to 39 in good health and CMV-seronegative.

V usage is TRBV11-3 and J usage is TRBJ2-1; D gene uncertain. The V and J ends lost 3 bases and 5 bases respectively, with 23 bases between them. CDR1 is SGHNT and CDR2 is YENEEA in the germline V gene. CDR3 length: 18 residues. The CDR3 spells CASSLSGSHRRTDNEQFF. CDR3 coding DNA: TGTGCCAGCAGCTTGTCAGGCTCGCACAGACGAACTGACAATGAGCAGTTCTTC.

The rearrangement uses TRBV7-6 and TRBJ2-6; the D gene is possibly TRBD1 (5 bases). Trimming cost V 6 bases and J 1 base, with 19 bases left between them. The length of the CDR3 is 18 residues. The germline CDR1 and CDR2 sequences are SGHVS and FNYEAQ. The DNA for the CDR3 is TGTGCCAGCAGGCAGGGTCTAGGGGCCTTTTCTGGGGCCAACGTCCTGACTTTC. Protein product: CASRQGLGAFSGANVLTF.

The rearrangement joins TRBV11-1 to TRBJ2-2; a possible D gene is TRBD2 (5 bases). CDR1 is SGHAT and CDR2 is FQDESV in the germline V gene (reference sequence). Trimming pared 5 bases from V and 0 bases from J, leaving 10 bases between. The CDR3 has 15 residues. In nucleotides, the CDR3 is TGTGCCAGCAGCCCATTCGGGGCGAACACCGGGGAGCTGTTTTTT. Residues: CASSPFGANTGELFF.

This rearrangement joins TRBV7-2 to TRBJ1-2; 10 positions match TRBD1. The germline CDR1 and CDR2 sequences are SGHTA and FQGNSA. This CDR3 contains 16 residues. V dropped 5 bases and J dropped 2; count of bases not matched to a gene: 8. CDR3 residues: CASSPPRDRGNYGYTF. CDR3 DNA: TGTGCCAGCAGCCCGCCAAGGGACAGGGGAAACTATGGCTACACCTTC. Based on the CDR3 plus reference TRBV7-2 and TRBJ1-2, the full variable domain is GAGVSQSPSNKVTEKGKDVELRCDPISGHTALYWYRQSLGQGLEFLIYFQGNSAPDKSGLPSDRFSAERTGGSVSTLTIQRTQQEDSAVYLCASSPPRDRGNYGYTFGSGTRLTVV.

This clone has a single count. This chain connects TRBV2 to TRBJ2-1; 11 nucleotides align to TRBD2. V trimming: 8 bases; J trimming: 3 bases; junction bases outside the gene matches: 3. Germline CDR1 and CDR2: SNHLY and FYNNEI. The CDR3 loop spans 14 amino acids. In DNA form, the CDR3 reads TGTGCCAGCGTCGGACTAGCGGGCTACAATGAGCAGTTCTTC. Its protein is CASVGLAGYNEQFF. The variable domain in full, completed from reference TRBV2 and TRBJ2-1, reads EPEVTQTPSHQVTQMGQEVILRCVPISNHLYFYWYRQILGQKVEFLVSFYNNEISEKSEIFDDQFSVERPDGSNFTLKIRSTKLEDSAMYFCASVGLAGYNEQFFGPGTRLTVL.

This clone occurred a few times. Here the CDR3 reads CASSGSGQAYEQYF. The CDR3 region has the DNA TGCGCCAGCAGCGGCTCTGGACAGGCCTACGAGCAGTACTTC. The rearrangement uses TRBV5-1 and TRBJ2-7; 7 bases fit TRBD1. V shed 4 bases and J 2 bases; nucleotides not matched to a gene: 6. The germline V gene encodes CDR1 SGHRS and CDR2 YFSETQ. The CDR3 totals 14 residues.

In nucleotides, the CDR3 is TGTGCCAGCAGCGGTACTAGCGGGGAAACCGGGGAGCTGTTTTTT. It codes for CASSGTSGETGELFF. V and J are TRBV9 and TRBJ2-2, with 10 bases aligning to TRBD2. After removal of 3 bases from V and 5 bases from J, the junction contained 4 bases not matched to a gene. Per germline, CDR1 SGDLS and CDR2 YYNGEE. The CDR3 is 15 amino acids.

In this sample, this clone turned up once. The chain is built from TRBV7-8 and TRBJ1-1, with D possibly being TRBD1 (5 bases). The CDR3 contains 15 residues. The germline V and J ends were trimmed by 6 bases and 1 base, with 15 bases remaining between them. Germline CDR1 is SGHVS and CDR2 is FQNEAQ. CDR3 in amino acids: CASSPWGGQNTEAFF. In DNA form, the CDR3 reads TGTGCCAGCAGTCCGTGGGGCGGCCAGAACACTGAAGCTTTCTTT.

About this clone itself: Mismatch with germline at one junction end may stem from a read error. J is TRBJ1-2 and V is TRBV9; D gene uncertain. Germline V lookup: CDR1 SGDLS, CDR2 YYNGEE. The CDR3 sequence is 12 residues long. The CDR3 DNA follows: TGTGCCAGCAGCGTAGAGCCCCATATTCTCTCCTTC. Residues: CASSVEPHILSF. Supplemented by reference TRBV9 and TRBJ1-2, the full variable domain reads DSGVTQTPKHLITATGQRVTLRCSPRSGDLSVYWYQQSLDQGLQFLIQYYNGEERAKGNILERFSAQQFPDLHSELNLSSLELGDSALYFCASSVEPHILSFGSGTRLTVV.

This clone was observed once. J is TRBJ1-1 and V is TRBV7-6; TRBD1 matches 8 bases. There are 14 residues in the CDR3. Trimming at V came to 5 bases and at J to 1 base, leaving 3 bases not matched to a gene. The germline CDR1 and CDR2 sequences are SGHVS and FNYEAQ. The CDR3 DNA reads TGTGCCAGCAGCGGACAGGGCTGGAACACTGAAGCTTTCTTT. Its translation is CASSGQGWNTEAFF.

J is TRBJ1-5 and V is TRBV28; D is possibly TRBD1 (6 bases). Trimming cost V 3 bases and J 4 bases, with 25 bases left between them. Germline CDR1 MDHEN, CDR2 SYDVKM. The CDR3 is made up of 19 amino acids. In nucleotides, the CDR3 is TGTGCCAGCAGTTTCATCCGGGACACTTGGGAGGGAGTGAATCAGCCCCAGCATTTT. Translated: CASSFIRDTWEGVNQPQHF.

Remarks on this clone: A clone one base away is much larger, so this may be a read error. The chain recombines TRBV28 with TRBJ1-2, with 10 bases matching TRBD1. V gave up 6 bases and J gave up 4 bases; unmatched junction bases: 2. This CDR3 has 13 amino acids. Germline CDR1 and CDR2: MDHEN and SYDVKM. In DNA, the CDR3 is TGTGCCAGCAGCGGACAGGGGGTCTATGGCTACACCTTC. Translated: CASSGQGVYGYTF.

The chain joins TRBV6-5 to TRBJ2-1; possible D gene TRBD2, 6 bases. This CDR3 is built from 14 residues. The V gene's germline CDR1 is MNHEY and CDR2 SVGAGI. Deletions cut 6 bases from V and 5 bases from J, with 14 bases between. The CDR3 DNA follows: TGTGCCAGCAGCTTGAACGGGGGTAACAATGAGCAGTTCTTC. Translated, it gives CASSLNGGNNEQFF.

With regard to this clone: One end of the junction varies from germline; a read error may be responsible. The CDR3 reads CASSTPSAGGYAQYF. In DNA, the CDR3 is TGTGCCAGCAGCACACCTTCTGCGGGAGGTTACGCGCAGTACTTC. J is TRBJ2-7 and V is TRBV28; 8 positions agree with TRBD2. CDR1 MDHEN and CDR2 SYDVKM come from the germline V gene. CDR3 length: 15 residues.

The chain employs TRBV30 and TRBJ1-1; 8 positions match TRBD1. The J segment lost 2 bases and the V segment lost 8 bases, leaving 10 bases of the junction unmatched. The CDR3 loop spans 14 amino acids. Germline values: CDR1 GTSNPN, CDR2 SVGIG (reference sequence). The CDR3 is CARDNGQGNTEAFF. CDR3 coding DNA: TGTGCCCGAGATAACGGACAGGGAAACACTGAAGCTTTCTTT.

The V gene is TRBV23-1, the J gene TRBJ2-1; TRBD2 aligns across 15 bases. TRBV23-1 counts as an open reading frame of uncertain function. V lost 6 bases, J lost 8 bases, and 11 bases stayed unmatched. The CDR3 has 17 amino acids. CDR3 protein: CASRKPPGTSGGYEQFF. Written as DNA, the CDR3 is TGCGCCAGCAGGAAGCCCCCCGGGACTAGCGGGGGGTATGAGCAGTTCTTC.

The chain employs TRBV29-1 and TRBJ2-2; possibly TRBD1 for D (6 bases). V gave up 1 base and J gave up 2 bases, with 8 bases separating them. The CDR3 totals 14 residues. Germline values: CDR1 SQVTM, CDR2 ANQGSEA. CDR3 sequence reads: CSVEGDTNTGELFF. The CDR3 DNA is TGCAGCGTTGAAGGGGACACTAACACCGGGGAGCTGTTTTTT.

The chain uses TRBV6-6 and TRBJ2-1; possibly TRBD2 for D (7 bases). This CDR3 comprises 16 residues. Trimming stripped 0 bases from V and 8 bases from J, with 17 bases between. The germline CDR1 and CDR2 sequences are MNHNY and SVGAGI (reference sequence). The CDR3 spells CASSYSRGLLGDEQFF. The CDR3 DNA is TGTGCCAGCAGTTACTCGCGGGGGCTTTTGGGTGATGAGCAGTTCTTC.

This chain joins TRBV19 and TRBJ1-5, with 9 positions matching TRBD1. In germline, CDR1 is LNHDA, CDR2 SQIVND (reference sequence). After removal of 10 bases from V and 5 bases from J, the junction contained 3 bases not matched to a gene. CDR3 length: 12 amino acids. The CDR3 DNA follows: TGTGCCACCCGACAGGGGGATCAGCCCCAGCATTTT. This codes for CATRQGDQPQHF.

The chain has TRBV5-1 and TRBJ2-6, with 8 bases matching TRBD1. After removal of 5 bases from V and 2 bases from J, the junction contained 9 bases not matched to a gene. Per germline, CDR1 SGHRS and CDR2 YFSETQ. The CDR3 is 17 residues long. The CDR3 loop reads CASSPVGQGAGANVLTF. The CDR3 region has the DNA TGCGCCAGCAGTCCCGTTGGACAGGGTGCTGGGGCCAACGTCCTGACTTTC.